Listed below are T cell receptor beta chains from one sample, sequenced in a study of cytotoxic CD8 clonotypes in ibrutinib-treated CLL. TCRdb's table, derived via immunoSEQ multiplex PCR, lists solely in-frame clones and lacks some. The data show 30,000 to 40,000 clones, roughly two thirds seen once. Sample: PBMCs, taken before ibrutinib treatment. The receptors were gathered from a human donor with chronic lymphocytic leukemia. Both conserved end residues are part of each CDR3. Each record gives: clone size, V gene, D gene, J gene, CDR3 protein, CDR3 DNA. The D gene is left open where the match is weak. Only some rows state a clone size, as once, few, many or a class for expanded clones.

clone_size: .
v_call: TRBV9
d_call: TRBD2
j_call: TRBJ2-5
cdr3_aa: CASSVAGGSLETQYF
cdr3_nt: TGTGCCAGCAGCGTAGCGGGAGGGAGCCTTGAGACCCAGTACTTC

clone_size: once
v_call: TRBV6-4
d_call: TRBD2
j_call: TRBJ2-3
cdr3_aa: CASSRLAGYTDTQYF
cdr3_nt: TGTGCCAGCAGCCGACTAGCGGGGTACACAGATACGCAGTATTTT

clone_size: .
v_call: TRBV25-1
d_call: .
j_call: TRBJ1-5
cdr3_aa: CASSHRNQPQHF
cdr3_nt: TGTGCCAGCAGTCACAGGAATCAGCCCCAGCATTTT

clone_size: .
v_call: TRBV5-1
d_call: .
j_call: TRBJ1-2
cdr3_aa: CASSPGYGYTF
cdr3_nt: TGCGCCAGCAGCCCGGGATATGGCTACACCTTC

clone_size: .
v_call: TRBV7-2
d_call: .
j_call: TRBJ2-6
cdr3_aa: CASSLAGSGANVLTF
cdr3_nt: TGTGCCAGCAGCTTAGCGGGGTCTGGGGCCAACGTCCTGACTTTC

clone_size: once
v_call: TRBV11-2
d_call: .
j_call: TRBJ2-7
cdr3_aa: CASSLSSSYEQYF
cdr3_nt: TGTGCCAGCAGCTTAAGCAGCTCCTACGAGCAGTACTTC

clone_size: .
v_call: TRBV4-1
d_call: TRBD1
j_call: TRBJ2-7
cdr3_aa: CASSRGQAGSYEQYF
cdr3_nt: TGCGCCAGCAGCCGCGGACAGGCAGGCTCCTACGAGCAGTACTTC

clone_size: .
v_call: TRBV25-1
d_call: .
j_call: TRBJ2-7
cdr3_aa: CASSEARFYEQYF
cdr3_nt: TGTGCCAGCAGTGAGGCCAGGTTTTACGAGCAGTACTTC

clone_size: .
v_call: TRBV5-4
d_call: .
j_call: TRBJ2-5
cdr3_aa: CASSSGTAQETQYF
cdr3_nt: TGTGCCAGCAGCTCCGGGACTGCACAAGAGACCCAGTACTTC

clone_size: once
v_call: TRBV19
d_call: TRBD1
j_call: TRBJ1-5
cdr3_aa: CASSGSRGDKYQPQHF
cdr3_nt: TGTGCCAGTAGTGGTTCCAGGGGGGACAAGTATCAGCCCCAGCATTTT

clone_size: .
v_call: TRBV9
d_call: TRBD1
j_call: TRBJ1-4
cdr3_aa: CASSVAGGEKLFF
cdr3_nt: TGTGCCAGCAGCGTAGCAGGGGGTGAAAAACTGTTTTTT

clone_size: .
v_call: TRBV6-5
d_call: .
j_call: TRBJ2-3
cdr3_aa: CASSYSMRTDTQYF
cdr3_nt: TGTGCCAGCAGTTACTCGATGCGCACAGATACGCAGTATTTT

clone_size: .
v_call: TRBV18
d_call: .
j_call: TRBJ1-3
cdr3_aa: CASSRQDNGNTIYF
cdr3_nt: TGTGCCAGCTCACGACAGGACAATGGAAACACCATATATTTT

clone_size: few
v_call: TRBV21-1
d_call: .
j_call: TRBJ1-5
cdr3_aa: CASSDASGDGNQPQHF
cdr3_nt: TGTGCCAGCAGCGACGCCAGTGGCGATGGCAATCAGCCCCAGCATTTT

clone_size: once
v_call: TRBV2
d_call: .
j_call: TRBJ2-7
cdr3_aa: CASGSLNEQYF
cdr3_nt: TGTGCCAGCGGTAGCCTCAACGAGCAGTACTTC